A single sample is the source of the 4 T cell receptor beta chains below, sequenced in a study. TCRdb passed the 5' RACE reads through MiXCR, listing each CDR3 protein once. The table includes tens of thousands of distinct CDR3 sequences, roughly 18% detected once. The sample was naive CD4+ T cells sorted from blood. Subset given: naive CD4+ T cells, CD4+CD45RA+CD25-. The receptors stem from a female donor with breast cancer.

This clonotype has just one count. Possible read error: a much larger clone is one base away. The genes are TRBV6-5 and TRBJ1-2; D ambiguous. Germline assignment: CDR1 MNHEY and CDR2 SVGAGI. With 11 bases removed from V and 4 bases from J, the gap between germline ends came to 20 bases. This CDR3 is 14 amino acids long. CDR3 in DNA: TGTGCCGGCACTCGGGTCCCCAGTACCTATGGCTACACCTTC. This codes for CAGTRVPSTYGYTF.

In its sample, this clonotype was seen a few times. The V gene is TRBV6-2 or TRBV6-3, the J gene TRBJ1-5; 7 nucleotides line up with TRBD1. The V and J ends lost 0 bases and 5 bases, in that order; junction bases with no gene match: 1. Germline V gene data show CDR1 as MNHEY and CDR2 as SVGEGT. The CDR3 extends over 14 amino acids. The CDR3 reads CASSYSTGYQPQHF. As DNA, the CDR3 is TGTGCCAGCAGTTACTCGACAGGGTATCAGCCCCAGCATTTT.

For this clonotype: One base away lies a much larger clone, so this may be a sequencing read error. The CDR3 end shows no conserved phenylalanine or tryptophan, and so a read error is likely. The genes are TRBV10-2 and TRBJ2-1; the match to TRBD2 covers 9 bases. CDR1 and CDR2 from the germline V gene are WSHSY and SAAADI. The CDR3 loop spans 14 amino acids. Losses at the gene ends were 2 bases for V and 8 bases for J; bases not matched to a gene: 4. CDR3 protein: CASSEGVAGDEQFL. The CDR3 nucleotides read TGCGCCAGCAGTGAGGGGGTAGCGGGGGATGAGCAGTTCCTC.

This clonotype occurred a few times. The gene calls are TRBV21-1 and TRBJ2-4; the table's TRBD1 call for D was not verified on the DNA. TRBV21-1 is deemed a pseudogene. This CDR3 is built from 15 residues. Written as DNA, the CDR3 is TGTGCCAGCACCCGGTGGGGGGCTACCAAAAACATTCAGTACTTC. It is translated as CASTRWGATKNIQYF.